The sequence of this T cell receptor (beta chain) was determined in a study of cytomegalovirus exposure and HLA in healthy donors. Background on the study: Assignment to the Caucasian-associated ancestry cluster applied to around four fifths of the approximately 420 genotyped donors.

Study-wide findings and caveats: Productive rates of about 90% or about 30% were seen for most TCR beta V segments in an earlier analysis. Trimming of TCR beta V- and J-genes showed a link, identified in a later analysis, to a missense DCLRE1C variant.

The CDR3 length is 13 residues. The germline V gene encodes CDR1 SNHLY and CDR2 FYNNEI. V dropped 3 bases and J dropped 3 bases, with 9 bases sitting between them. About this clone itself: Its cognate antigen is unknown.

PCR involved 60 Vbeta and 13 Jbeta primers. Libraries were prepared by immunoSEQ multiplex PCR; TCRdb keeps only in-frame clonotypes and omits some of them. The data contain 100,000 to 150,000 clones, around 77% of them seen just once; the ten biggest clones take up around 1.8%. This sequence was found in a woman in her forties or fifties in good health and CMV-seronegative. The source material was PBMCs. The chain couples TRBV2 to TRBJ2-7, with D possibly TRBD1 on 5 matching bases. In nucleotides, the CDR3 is TGTGCCAGCAGTGAGGAAAGGGGCTACGAGCAGTACTTC. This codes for CASSEERGYEQYF.